This T cell receptor (beta chain) emerged from a study of cytomegalovirus exposure and HLA in healthy donors. The junction had 5 bases not matched to a gene; V was cut back by 4 bases and J by 0 bases. CDR3 length: 14 residues. Germline values: CDR1 SQVTM, CDR2 ANQGSEA. This PCR relied on a set of 60 Vbeta primers and 13 Jbeta primers. Data came from immunoSEQ multiplex PCR; TCRdb stores just in-frame clones and leaves some out. The profile shows approximately 110,000 clones, just over 15% of them singletons. The TCR sequence derives from a woman aged 18 to 35 in good health and CMV-seronegative. The gene calls are TRBV29-1 and TRBJ2-7, with 8 nucleotides matching TRBD1. Specimen: PBMCs. As DNA, the CDR3 is TGCAGCGTTGTCCAAACAGGGGGCTCCTACGAGCAGTACTTC. Its protein product is CSVVQTGGSYEQYF.